This entry features one T cell receptor beta chain sequence. The source of the sample is a study of blood T cell repertoires in COVID-19. TCRdb's copy holds only in-frame clones and misses some; the assay was immunoSEQ multiplex PCR. The sample includes 76,000 or so clones, more than 65% of them seen just once. This clonotype originated in a man in his fifties with acute or convalescent COVID-19. Sequencing input: peripheral blood.

The CDR3 nucleotides read TGCGCCAGCAGCTTGGACCGTTCGGGGGGAGGAAACACCATATATTTT. Translating it yields CASSLDRSGGGNTIYF. V gene TRBV5-1 combines with J gene TRBJ1-3, with D possibly TRBD1 on 5 matching bases. CDR1 is SGHRS and CDR2 is YFSETQ in the germline V gene. This CDR3 region has 16 residues. V dropped 0 bases and J dropped 4 bases, with 14 bases sitting between them.